This T cell receptor (beta chain) was obtained from a study of blood T cells in healthy people across ages. V gave up 4 bases and J gave up 2 bases; unmatched junction bases: 10. This CDR3 contains 16 residues. It was with a sample-barcoded 5' primer and a J-beta primer mix that a second PCR of about 7 to 12 cycles was run. One entry per CDR3 protein, called by TCRdb with MiXCR from the 5' RACE reads. The sample yields around 800,000 distinct CDR3 sequences, about 26% seen once. Peripheral blood from each donor was collected in a volume of approximately 10 milliliters. This same sample was also part of a study on T cells of mothers and their children. From that report: Every mother produced more than 8 million TCR beta CDR3 reads, whereas every child provided several million. Within related and unrelated pairs, thymic selection shapes TCR recombination output in a similar way. Related pairs of mothers and children showed slightly higher, non-significant overlap versus unrelated pairs.

This receptor was identified in a boy aged 10-17 years in good health. The sample was blood. The chain links TRBV12-3 or TRBV12-4 to TRBJ1-1; 7 bases are shared with TRBD1. Here the CDR3 reads CASSSQGFVKNTEAFF. Written as DNA, the CDR3 is TGTGCCAGCAGTTCACAGGGGTTCGTCAAAAACACTGAAGCTTTCTTT.